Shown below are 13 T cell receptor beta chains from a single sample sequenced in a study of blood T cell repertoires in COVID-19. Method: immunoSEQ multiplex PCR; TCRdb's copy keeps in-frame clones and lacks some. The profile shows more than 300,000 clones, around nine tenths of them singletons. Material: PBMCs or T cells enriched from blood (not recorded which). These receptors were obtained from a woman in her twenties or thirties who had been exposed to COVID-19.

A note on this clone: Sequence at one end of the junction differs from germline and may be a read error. The CDR3 bases are TGTGCCAGCAGCGCCTACCGGGACAGGGGCCTACGGTTT. This sequence encodes CASSAYRDRGLRF. J is TRBJ1-1 and V is TRBV9, with 10 bases matching TRBD1. The CDR3 sequence is 13 residues long. Looked up from germline, CDR1 is SGDLS and CDR2 is YYNGEE.

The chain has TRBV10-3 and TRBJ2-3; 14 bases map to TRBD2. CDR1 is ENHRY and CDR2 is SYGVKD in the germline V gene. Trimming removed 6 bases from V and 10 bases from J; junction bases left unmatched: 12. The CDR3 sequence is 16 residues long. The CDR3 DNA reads TGTGCCATCAGGGAAGGGACTAGCGGGGGCTGGGGTGCGCAGTATTTT. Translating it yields CAIREGTSGGWGAQYF.

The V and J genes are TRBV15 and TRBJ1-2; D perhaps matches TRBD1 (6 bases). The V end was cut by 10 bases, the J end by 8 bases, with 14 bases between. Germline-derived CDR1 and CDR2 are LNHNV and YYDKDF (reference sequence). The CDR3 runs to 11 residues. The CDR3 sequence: CAIGQNGGYTF. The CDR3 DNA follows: TGTGCCATAGGACAGAACGGGGGCTACACCTTC.

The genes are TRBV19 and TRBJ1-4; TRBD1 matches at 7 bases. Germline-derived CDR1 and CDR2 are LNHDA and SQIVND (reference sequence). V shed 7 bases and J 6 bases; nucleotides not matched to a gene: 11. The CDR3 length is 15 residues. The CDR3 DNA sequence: TGTGCCAGTACCGCCGGGACAGCCATTGATGAAAAACTGTTTTTT. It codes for CASTAGTAIDEKLFF.

CDR3 coding DNA: TGTGCCAGTGGCCGTGACAGGGCCTCTAACTATGGCTACACCTTC. As protein: CASGRDRASNYGYTF. The chain is built from TRBV19 and TRBJ1-2; 7 bases are a match to TRBD1. Germline loops: CDR1 LNHDA, CDR2 SQIVND (reference sequence). The J segment lost 0 bases and the V segment lost 8 bases, leaving 9 bases of the junction unmatched. This CDR3 has 15 amino acids.

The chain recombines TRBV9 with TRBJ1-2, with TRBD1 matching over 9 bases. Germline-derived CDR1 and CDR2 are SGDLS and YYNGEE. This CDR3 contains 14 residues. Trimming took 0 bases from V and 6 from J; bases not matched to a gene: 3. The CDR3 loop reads CASSVGGQGHGYTF. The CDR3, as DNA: TGTGCCAGCAGCGTAGGGGGACAGGGACATGGCTACACCTTC.

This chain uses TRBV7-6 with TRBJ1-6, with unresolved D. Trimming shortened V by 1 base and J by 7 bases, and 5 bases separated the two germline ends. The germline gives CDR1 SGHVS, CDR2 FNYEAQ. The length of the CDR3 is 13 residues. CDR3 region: CASSLEQNSPLHF. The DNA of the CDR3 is TGTGCCAGCAGCTTAGAACAGAATTCACCCCTCCACTTT.

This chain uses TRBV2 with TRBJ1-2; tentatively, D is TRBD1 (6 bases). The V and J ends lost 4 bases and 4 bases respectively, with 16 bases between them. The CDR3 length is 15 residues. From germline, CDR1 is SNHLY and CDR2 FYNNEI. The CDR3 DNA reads TGTGCCAGCAGTGTAGGGTCGGACAGTATCTATGGCTACACCTTC. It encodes CASSVGSDSIYGYTF.

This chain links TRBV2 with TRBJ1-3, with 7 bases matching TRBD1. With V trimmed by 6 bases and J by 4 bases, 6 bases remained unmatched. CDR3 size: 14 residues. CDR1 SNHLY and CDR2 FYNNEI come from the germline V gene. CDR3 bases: TGTGCCAGCAGCCTGAGACAGGGCGGAAACACCATATATTTT. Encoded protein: CASSLRQGGNTIYF.

CDR3 residues: CASRSGVWSNQPQHF. The CDR3 DNA follows: TGTGCCAGCAGATCGGGGGTTTGGAGCAATCAGCCCCAGCATTTT. The chain links TRBV6-5 to TRBJ1-5; D possibly corresponds to TRBD1 (5 bases). This CDR3 is 15 amino acids long. The germline CDR1 and CDR2 sequences are MNHEY and SVGAGI. The V gene lost 6 bases and the J gene lost 1 base, with 13 bases spanning the gap.

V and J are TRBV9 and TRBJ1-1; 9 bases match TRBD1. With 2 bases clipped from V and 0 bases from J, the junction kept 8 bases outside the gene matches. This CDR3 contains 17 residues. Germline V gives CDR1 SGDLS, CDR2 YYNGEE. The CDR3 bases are TGTGCCAGCAGCGTGGGGACAGGGACAAACATGAACACTGAAGCTTTCTTT. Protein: CASSVGTGTNMNTEAFF.

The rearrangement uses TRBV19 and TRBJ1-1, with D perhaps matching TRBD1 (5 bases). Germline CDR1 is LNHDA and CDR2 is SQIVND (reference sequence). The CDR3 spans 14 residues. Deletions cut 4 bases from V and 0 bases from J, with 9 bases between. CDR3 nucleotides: TGTGCCAGTAGTAAGACAGTGTTGAACACTGAAGCTTTCTTT. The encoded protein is CASSKTVLNTEAFF.

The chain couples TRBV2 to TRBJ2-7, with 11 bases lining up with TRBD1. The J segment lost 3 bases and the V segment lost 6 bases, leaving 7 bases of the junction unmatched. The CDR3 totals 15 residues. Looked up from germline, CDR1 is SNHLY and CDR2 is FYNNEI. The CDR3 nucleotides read TGTGCCAGCAGCGAGGGACAGGGGGGAAACTACGAGCAGTACTTC. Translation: CASSEGQGGNYEQYF.